What follows describes a single T cell receptor (beta chain). Recruits, aged 18 to 89 years, lived in 24 US areas. This sample stems from a study of blood T cell repertoires in COVID-19. Study-wide background: Both acute and convalescent COVID-19 samples were obtained from the United States, Italy and Spain.

The data were produced by immunoSEQ multiplex PCR, yet TCRdb's version contains in-frame clones alone and is incomplete. The table records approximately 450,000 clones, roughly 87% of them present only once. This TCR was sampled from a woman under 30 with acute COVID-19. Sequencing input: PBMCs or T cells enriched from blood (not recorded which).

The CDR3 loop is CASSLDVAGDTQYF. CDR3 in DNA: TGTGCCAGCAGCTTGGACGTTGCGGGAGATACGCAGTATTTT. This chain links TRBV5-6 with TRBJ2-3; D might be TRBD2 (5 bases). The CDR3 extends over 14 amino acids. Germline CDR1 is SGHDT and CDR2 is YYEEEE. V was clipped by 0 bases and J by 5 bases, with 10 bases between them.